This TCR beta chain was sequenced in a study of Graves' ophthalmopathy and Graves' hyperthyroidism. The diagnostic workup employed clinical symptoms, serum thyroxine, TRAb, thyroid ultrasound and orbital computed tomography. To note about this clonotype: A much larger clone differs by one base, so this may be a read error.

The V gene's germline CDR1 is LNHDA and CDR2 SQIVND (reference sequence). The CDR3 covers 14 residues. Transcripts of RNA were the source for amplifying TCR beta CDR3 regions. The library came from an HTBI-primed first-round RT-PCR and a second-round multiplex PCR. TCRdb fed the multiplex PCR reads into MiXCR, producing one record per CDR3 protein. The sample includes hundreds of thousands of distinct CDR3 sequences, 14% of them seen just once. Sequences were obtained from blood. The receptor's source is a woman in her 30s with Graves' ophthalmopathy. This chain uses TRBV19 with TRBJ1-2; 10 nucleotides align to TRBD1. Here the CDR3 reads CASTNRGTGEGYSF. The CDR3 DNA reads as TGTGCCAGTACCAATCGGGGGACAGGGGAAGGCTACAGCTTC.